A single sample gave rise to the 2 T cell receptor beta chains below, sequenced in a study of early T cells in non-severe SARS-CoV-2 infection. TCRdb re-analysed the 5' RACE reads in MiXCR, keeping a single row per CDR3 protein. This table has about 30,000 distinct CDR3 sequences, roughly 5% appearing once. The sequenced material came from whole blood. The source is an adult who was a healthcare worker with PCR-confirmed SARS-CoV-2 infection or an uninfected control (not recorded which).

The chain combines TRBV9 with TRBJ1-3, with TRBD1 as a possible D gene (6 bases). Trimming left V 2 bases short and J 2 bases short, with 14 bases between. Germline-derived CDR1 and CDR2 are SGDLS and YYNGEE. This CDR3 is 16 amino acids long. Written as DNA, the CDR3 is TGTGCCAGCAGCGTGTTCGGGGGCGCGGCTGGAAACACCATATATTTT. Translated, it gives CASSVFGGAAGNTIYF.

The rearrangement joins TRBV29-1 to TRBJ2-5; 15 nucleotides agree with TRBD2. The ends lost 5 bases at V and 1 base at J; junction bases unmatched: 5. The CDR3 runs 16 residues. Germline V CDR1 and CDR2: SQVTM, ANQGSEA. CDR3 in DNA: TGCAGCGTTCCTTCGGGACTAGCGGGAGGCCAAGAGACCCAGTACTTC. This gives the protein CSVPSGLAGGQETQYF.